The following is a T cell receptor (beta chain) sequence with its context. What it binds is unknown. Documented time point: cycle 4 day 1 (C4D1), after 6 weeks of nivolumab. Each patient experienced a relapse that followed autologous stem cell transplantation, and brentuximab vedotin exposure varied. This record belongs to a study of PD-1 blockade in classical Hodgkin lymphoma. Study-level results: A reduction in baseline TCR diversity was reportedly seen in newly diagnosed patients relative to healthy donors.

The CDR3 sequence is 16 residues long. J lost 1 base, V lost 4 bases, and 6 bases had no gene match. Germline assignment: CDR1 MDHEN and CDR2 SYDVKM. Some clones are missing from TCRdb's copy, which holds only in-frame ones; the method was immunoSEQ multiplex PCR. The sample shows about 24,000 clones, approximately 80% of them seen only once. This TCR was recovered from a human donor with classical Hodgkin lymphoma. The sequences come from peripheral blood mononuclear cells (PBMCs), collected before the fourth cycle of nivolumab. This sequence joins TRBV28 and TRBJ2-3; TRBD1 agrees at 9 bases. CDR3 region: CASSCDGTGCTDTQYF. In nucleotides, the CDR3 is TGTGCCAGCAGTTGTGATGGGACAGGGTGCACAGATACGCAGTATTTT.